The 5 T cell receptor beta chains below all came from one sample that was sequenced in a study of T cells after yellow fever vaccination. MiXCR, run by TCRdb on the 5' RACE reads, gives a single entry per CDR3 protein. The repertoire holds over 150,000 distinct CDR3 sequences, with approximately 6.2% as singletons. The starting material was CD4+ T cells sorted from PBMCs, obtained on the day of the first yellow fever vaccination. All receptors derive from a man younger than 30 who received the YFV17D yellow fever vaccine.

This clonotype was recorded a few times. The chain joins TRBV12-3 or TRBV12-4 to TRBJ2-2; no clear D. Trimming took off 6 bases at V and 5 bases at J, with 7 bases between the two ends. CDR3 size: 12 residues. The DNA for the CDR3 is TGTGCCAGCAGGGAGATTACCGGGGAGCTGTTTTTT. Its protein is CASREITGELFF.

The chain couples TRBV5-4 to TRBJ2-7; TRBD1 is a possible D gene (6 bases). The CDR3 is 15 residues long. Germline V CDR1 and CDR2: SGHNT, YYREEE (reference sequence). V gave up 0 bases and J gave up 3 bases, with 13 bases separating them. In DNA, the CDR3 is TGTGCCAGCAGCTTGGAAGGGCAGGGGTTCTACGAGCAGTACGTC. Its translation: CASSLEGQGFYEQYV.

The rearrangement links TRBV15 to TRBJ2-2; D gene uncertain. Trimming pared 0 bases from V and 6 bases from J, leaving 11 bases between. CDR3 length: 15 residues. The germline V gene has CDR1 LNHNV and CDR2 YYDKDF (reference sequence). CDR3 sequence (DNA): TGTGCCACCAGCAGAGATGCCGCGGCGGCCGGGGAGCTGTTTTTT. Translated, it gives CATSRDAAAAGELFF.

In this sample, this clonotype turned up many times. This chain connects TRBV7-2 to TRBJ2-3; weak D call: TRBD2 (7 bases). The CDR3 runs 16 residues. V was cut by 5 bases and J by 4 bases, with 19 bases left in between. Germline-derived CDR1 and CDR2 are SGHTA and FQGNSA. The CDR3 nucleotides are TGTGCCAGCAGCCCATTCGGTCCGGGGGGCGCAGATACGCAGTATTTT. Encoded protein: CASSPFGPGGADTQYF.

The J gene is TRBJ2-3, the V gene TRBV5-1; D is perhaps TRBD2 (6 bases). V was shortened by 4 bases and J by 6 bases, with 18 bases between the two germline ends. This CDR3 has 15 amino acids. Germline V gene sequence: CDR1 SGHRS, CDR2 YFSETQ. As DNA, the CDR3 is TGCGCCAGCAGCCTCACGGGGGACCTTTCGGATACGCAGTATTTT. Its translation: CASSLTGDLSDTQYF.